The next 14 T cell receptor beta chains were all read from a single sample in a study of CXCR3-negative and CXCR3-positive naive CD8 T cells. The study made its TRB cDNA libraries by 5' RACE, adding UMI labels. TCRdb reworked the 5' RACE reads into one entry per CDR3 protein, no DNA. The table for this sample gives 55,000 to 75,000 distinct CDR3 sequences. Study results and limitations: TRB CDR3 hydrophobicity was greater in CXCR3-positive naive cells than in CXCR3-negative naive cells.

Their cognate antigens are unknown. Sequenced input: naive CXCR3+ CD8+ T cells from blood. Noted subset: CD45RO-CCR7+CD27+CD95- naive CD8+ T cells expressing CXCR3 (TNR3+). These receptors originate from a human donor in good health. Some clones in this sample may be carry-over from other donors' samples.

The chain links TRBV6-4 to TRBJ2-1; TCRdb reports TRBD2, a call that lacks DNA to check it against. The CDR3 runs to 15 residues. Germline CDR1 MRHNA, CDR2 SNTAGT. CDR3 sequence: CASSESSGRFDEQFF.

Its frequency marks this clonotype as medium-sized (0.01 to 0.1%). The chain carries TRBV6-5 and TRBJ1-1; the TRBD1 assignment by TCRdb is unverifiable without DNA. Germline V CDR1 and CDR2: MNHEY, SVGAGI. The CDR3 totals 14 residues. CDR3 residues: CASRYGQGALEAFF.

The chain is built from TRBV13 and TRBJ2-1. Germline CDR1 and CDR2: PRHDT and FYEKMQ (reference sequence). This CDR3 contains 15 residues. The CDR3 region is CASSLASSPYNEQFF.

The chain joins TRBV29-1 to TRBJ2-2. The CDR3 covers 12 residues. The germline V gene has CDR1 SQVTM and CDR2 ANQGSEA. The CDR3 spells CSASGNTGELFF.

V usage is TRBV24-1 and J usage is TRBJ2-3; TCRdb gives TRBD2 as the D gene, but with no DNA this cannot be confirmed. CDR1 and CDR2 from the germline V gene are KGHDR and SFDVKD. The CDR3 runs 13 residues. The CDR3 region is CATSDNWEDTQYF.

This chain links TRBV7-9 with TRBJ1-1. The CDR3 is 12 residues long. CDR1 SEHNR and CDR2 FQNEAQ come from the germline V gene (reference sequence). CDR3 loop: CASTGMYTEAFF.

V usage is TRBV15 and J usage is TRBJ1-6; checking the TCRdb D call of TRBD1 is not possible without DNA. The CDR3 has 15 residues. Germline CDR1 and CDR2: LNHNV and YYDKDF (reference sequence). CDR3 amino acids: CATSRIGQGDSPLHF. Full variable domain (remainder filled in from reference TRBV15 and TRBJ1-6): DAMVIQNPRYQVTQFGKPVTLSCSQTLNHNVMYWYQQKSSQAPKLLFHYYDKDFNNEADTPDNFQSRRPNTSFCFLDIRSPGLGDTAMYLCATSRIGQGDSPLHFGNGTRLTVT.

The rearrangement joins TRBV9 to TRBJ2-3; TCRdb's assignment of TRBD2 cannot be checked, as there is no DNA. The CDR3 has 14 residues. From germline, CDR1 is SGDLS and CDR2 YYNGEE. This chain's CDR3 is CASSVGGEPDTQYF.

CDR3 protein: CASDPTGQSYGYTF. V is TRBV28 and J is TRBJ1-2; the TCRdb D gene call, TRBD1, has no DNA to confirm it. The germline V gene has CDR1 MDHEN and CDR2 SYDVKM. The CDR3 has 14 amino acids.

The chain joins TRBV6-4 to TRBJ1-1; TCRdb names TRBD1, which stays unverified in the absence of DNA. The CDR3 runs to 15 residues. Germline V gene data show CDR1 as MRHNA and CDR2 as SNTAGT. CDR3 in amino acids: CASSDTGGMNTEAFF.

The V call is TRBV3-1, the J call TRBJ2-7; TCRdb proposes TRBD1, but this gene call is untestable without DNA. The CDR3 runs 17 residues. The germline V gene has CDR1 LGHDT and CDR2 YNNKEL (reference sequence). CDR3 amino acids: CASSQDLTSGATYEQYF.

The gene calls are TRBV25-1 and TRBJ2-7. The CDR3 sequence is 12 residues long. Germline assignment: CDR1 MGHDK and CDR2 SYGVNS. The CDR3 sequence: CASSESSYEQYF.

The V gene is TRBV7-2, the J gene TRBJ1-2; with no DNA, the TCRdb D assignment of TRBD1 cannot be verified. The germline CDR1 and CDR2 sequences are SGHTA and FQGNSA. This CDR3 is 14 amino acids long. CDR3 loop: CASSGTGVINGYTF. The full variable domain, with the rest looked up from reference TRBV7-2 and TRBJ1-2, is GAGVSQSPSNKVTEKGKDVELRCDPISGHTALYWYRQSLGQGLEFLIYFQGNSAPDKSGLPSDRFSAERTGGSVSTLTIQRTQQEDSAVYLCASSGTGVINGYTFGSGTRLTVV.

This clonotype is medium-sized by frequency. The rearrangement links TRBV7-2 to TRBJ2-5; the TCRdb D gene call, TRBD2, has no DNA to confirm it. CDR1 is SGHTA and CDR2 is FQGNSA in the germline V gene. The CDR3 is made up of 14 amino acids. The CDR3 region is CASSPDGQRETQYF.